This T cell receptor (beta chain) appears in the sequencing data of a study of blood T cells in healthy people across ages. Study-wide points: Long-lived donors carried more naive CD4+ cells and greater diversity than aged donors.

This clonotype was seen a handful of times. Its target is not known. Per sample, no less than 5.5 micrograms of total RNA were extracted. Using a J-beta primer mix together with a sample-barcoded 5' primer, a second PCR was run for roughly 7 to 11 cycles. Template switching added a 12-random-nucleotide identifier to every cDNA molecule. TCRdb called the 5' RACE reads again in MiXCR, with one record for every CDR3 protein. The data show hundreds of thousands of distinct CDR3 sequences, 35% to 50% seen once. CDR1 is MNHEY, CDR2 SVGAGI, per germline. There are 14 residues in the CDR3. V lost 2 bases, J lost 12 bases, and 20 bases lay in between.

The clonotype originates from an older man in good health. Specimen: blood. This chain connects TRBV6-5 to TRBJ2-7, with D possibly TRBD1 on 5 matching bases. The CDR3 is CASSYATSGMRRYF. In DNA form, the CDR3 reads TGTGCCAGCAGTTACGCGACATCAGGGATGAGACGGTACTTC.